This TCR beta chain is from a study of T cell changes during pregnancy in multiple sclerosis. Generated by immunoSEQ multiplex PCR, the TCRdb table keeps only in-frame clones and is missing some. This table holds about 84,000 clones, 94% found once. The V end lost 4 bases, the J end lost 7 bases, and 15 bases lay between the germline ends. Germline CDR1 and CDR2: SGDLS and YYNGEE. CDR3 length: 15 amino acids. This clonotype was sampled from a female donor with multiple sclerosis, enrolled in a pregnancy study. Sequencing was performed on peripheral blood, taken in the third trimester of pregnancy. The V call is TRBV9, the J call TRBJ1-6, with a tentative D call TRBD1 (6 bases). CDR3 loop: CASSPQGGGNSPLHF. The CDR3 nucleotides read TGTGCCAGCAGCCCCCAAGGGGGGGGGAATTCACCCCTCCACTTT.